One sample yielded the 3 T cell receptor beta chains listed below, sequenced in a study of cytomegalovirus exposure and HLA in healthy donors. Sequencing was performed with immunoSEQ multiplex PCR; in TCRdb, only in-frame clones are kept and a portion is missing. The sample gives about 73,000 clones, 85% to 95% of which show up once; 3.3% is in the top ten. The sequencing input was PBMCs. The source of these receptors is a man aged 18 to 35 in good health and CMV-seronegative.

This chain uses TRBV28 with TRBJ2-1, with D maybe TRBD2 (7 bases). Trimming left V 2 bases short and J 2 bases short, with 16 bases between. Looked up from germline, CDR1 is MDHEN and CDR2 is SYDVKM. There are 17 residues in the CDR3. The DNA for the CDR3 is TGTGCCAGCAGTTTAGCCCCCGGGGGGACACCCTACAATGAGCAGTTCTTC. This translates into CASSLAPGGTPYNEQFF. Full variable domain (remainder filled in from reference TRBV28 and TRBJ2-1): DVKVTQSSRYLVKRTGEKVFLECVQDMDHENMFWYRQDPGLGLRLIYFSYDVKMKEKGDIPEGYSVSREKKERFSLILESASTNQTSMYLCASSLAPGGTPYNEQFFGPGTRLTVL.

J is TRBJ2-5 and V is TRBV19, with TRBD1 as a possible D gene (6 bases). Trimming left V 2 bases short and J 5 bases short, with 9 bases between. Germline V gene data show CDR1 as LNHDA and CDR2 as SQIVND (reference sequence). The CDR3 runs to 13 residues. CDR3 residues: CASSIQGSETQYF. The CDR3 region has the DNA TGTGCCAGTAGTATACAGGGGTCGGAGACCCAGTACTTC.

The V call is TRBV2, the J call TRBJ1-1; 9 bases line up with TRBD1. V lost 4 bases, J lost 4 bases, and 10 bases stayed unmatched. This CDR3 has 16 residues. Germline lookup yields CDR1 SNHLY and CDR2 FYNNEI. CDR3 region: CASSGTDRGPSTEAFF. The CDR3 nucleotides read TGTGCCAGCAGTGGAACGGACAGGGGTCCTTCCACTGAAGCTTTCTTT. Based on the CDR3 plus reference TRBV2 and TRBJ1-1, the full variable domain is EPEVTQTPSHQVTQMGQEVILRCVPISNHLYFYWYRQILGQKVEFLVSFYNNEISEKSEIFDDQFSVERPDGSNFTLKIRSTKLEDSAMYFCASSGTDRGPSTEAFFGQGTRLTVV.